This T cell receptor (beta chain) originates from a study of T-cell reconstitution after alpha-beta-depleted transplantation in children. From germline, CDR1 is SGHAT and CDR2 FQNNGV. The ends were cut back, 4 bases at V and 0 bases at J, with 22 bases in the middle. This CDR3 spans 19 amino acids. The authors prepared the TCRbeta library with unique molecular identifiers. TCRdb reanalysed the PCR reads using MiXCR and keeps one entry per CDR3 protein. Among approximately 400,000 distinct CDR3 sequences listed, roughly a tenth were seen once. The receptor's source is a human donor who donated a stem cell graft to a child with acute myeloid leukemia. Source: PBMCs from the stem cell graft donor, taken from the stem cell graft. This chain links TRBV11-2 with TRBJ2-1; tentative D call: TRBD2 (5 bases). CDR3 in amino acids: CASSSYWGTGSTSYNEQFF. Here the CDR3 DNA reads TGTGCCAGCAGCTCCTACTGGGGTACGGGATCGACCTCCTACAATGAGCAGTTCTTC.